These 32 T cell receptor beta chains were all obtained from the same sample, sequenced in a study of blood T cells in healthy people across ages. Then a second PCR, running roughly 6 to 12 cycles, was carried out with a sample-barcoded 5' primer and a J-beta primer mix. TCRdb used MiXCR to reprocess the 5' RACE reads, holding one entry per CDR3 protein. The sample has approximately 1,100,000 distinct CDR3 sequences, under 45% seen once. The sequenced sample was blood. These receptors were obtained from a woman aged 55-70 years in good health.

There are a few counts of this clonotype. The V and J genes are TRBV7-2 and TRBJ2-3; TRBD2 matches 9 bases. The CDR3 contains 15 residues. Germline assignment: CDR1 SGHTA and CDR2 FQGNSA. Trimming cost V 5 bases and J 0 bases; bases outside gene matches: 3. The CDR3 reads CASSGGGGSTDTQYF. The CDR3 coding sequence is TGTGCCAGCAGCGGCGGGGGGGGAAGCACAGATACGCAGTATTTT.

This clonotype was recorded once. This chain connects TRBV6-1 to TRBJ2-5; D might be TRBD2 (5 bases). The CDR3 has 19 residues. Germline values: CDR1 MNHNS, CDR2 SASEGT. The ends were cut back, 1 base at V and 0 bases at J, with 21 bases in the middle. CDR3 sequence reads: CASSEEESGIARYQETQYF. The CDR3 bases are TGTGCCAGCAGTGAAGAGGAGTCGGGAATAGCCCGGTACCAAGAGACCCAGTACTTC.

In this sample, this clonotype turned up a few times. This chain connects TRBV7-2 to TRBJ1-5, with D perhaps TRBD1 (5 bases). This CDR3 has 15 residues. V was cut by 2 bases and J by 3 bases, with 11 bases left in between. Per the germline V gene, CDR1 is SGHTA and CDR2 is FQGNSA. CDR3 nucleotide sequence: TGTGCCAGCAGCTTATGGGAGGGGAACAATCAGCCCCAGCATTTT. Its translation: CASSLWEGNNQPQHF.

This rearrangement joins TRBV4-1 to TRBJ2-5; the match to TRBD1 covers 9 bases. V gave up 3 bases and J gave up 11 bases; unmatched junction bases: 10. Per the germline V gene, CDR1 is MGHRA and CDR2 is YSYEKL. There are 14 residues in the CDR3. The CDR3 sequence is CASSHRTGDIEQYF. CDR3 sequence (DNA): TGCGCCAGCAGCCACCGGACAGGGGACATTGAGCAGTACTTC.

This chain connects TRBV10-1 to TRBJ2-4; 8 nucleotides align to TRBD1. There are 14 residues in the CDR3. Germline CDR1 and CDR2: WNHNN and SYGVQD (reference sequence). The ends lost 2 bases at V and 7 bases at J; junction bases unmatched: 4. CDR3 DNA: TGCGCCAGCAGTGAGGGCAGGGGGCTGAACATTCAGTACTTC. Its translation: CASSEGRGLNIQYF.

The chain combines TRBV11-2 with TRBJ2-2; no definite D call. The CDR3 covers 12 residues. Germline CDR1 is SGHAT and CDR2 is FQNNGV. The V gene lost 2 bases and the J gene lost 6 bases, with 4 bases spanning the gap. CDR3: CASSLSPGELFF. CDR3 bases: TGTGCCAGCAGCTTATCCCCCGGGGAGCTGTTTTTT. Using reference TRBV11-2 and TRBJ2-2 for the parts outside the CDR3, the full variable domain is EAGVAQSPRYKIIEKRQSVAFWCNPISGHATLYWYQQILGQGPKLLIQFQNNGVVDDSQLPKDRFSAERLKGVDSTLKIQPAKLEDSAVYLCASSLSPGELFFGEGSRLTVL.

A single count supports this clonotype. A much larger clone lies one base from this, so it may be a read error. The genes are TRBV10-3 and TRBJ2-5, with 9 bases lining up with TRBD1. CDR1 and CDR2 from the germline V gene are ENHRY and SYGVKD. Losses at the gene ends were 3 bases for V and 5 bases for J; bases not matched to a gene: 4. The CDR3 extends over 14 amino acids. The CDR3: CAISDTGGVETQYF. The CDR3 bases are TGTGCCATCAGTGATACAGGGGGCGTGGAGACCCAGTACTTC.

The chain links TRBV27 to TRBJ2-7, with 7 positions matching TRBD2. Germline assignment: CDR1 MNHEY and CDR2 SMNVEV (reference sequence). The CDR3 is 15 amino acids. With 8 bases clipped from V and 1 base from J, the junction kept 11 bases outside the gene matches. In DNA, the CDR3 is TGTGCCAGCGCCCTTCTCCGGGACTATTCCTACGAGCAGTACTTC. It translates to CASALLRDYSYEQYF.

The rearrangement uses TRBV2 and TRBJ1-4, with D unclear. Per germline, CDR1 SNHLY and CDR2 FYNNEI. This CDR3 spans 14 amino acids. Deletions cut 3 bases from V and 4 bases from J, with 9 bases between. DNA of the CDR3: TGTGCCAGCAGTGACGTGCAGCTTAATGAAAAACTGTTTTTT. It translates to CASSDVQLNEKLFF.

The chain has TRBV30 and TRBJ2-1; a weak D match, TRBD2 (6 bases). V was clipped by 7 bases and J by 0 bases, with 13 bases between them. Germline V lookup: CDR1 GTSNPN, CDR2 SVGIG (reference sequence). CDR3 length: 14 amino acids. The CDR3 DNA reads as TGTGCCTCCGGGAGCACCAACTCCTACAATGAGCAGTTCTTC. Residues: CASGSTNSYNEQFF.

This clonotype was seen a few times. CDR3 loop: CASSDDSLNSPLHF. Written as DNA, the CDR3 is TGTGCCAGCAGTGATGACAGTCTTAATTCACCCCTCCACTTT. This chain joins TRBV2 and TRBJ1-6, with D possibly matching TRBD1 (5 bases). The CDR3 has 14 residues. V was cut by 3 bases and J by 6 bases, with 9 bases left in between. In germline, CDR1 is SNHLY, CDR2 FYNNEI.

The chain joins TRBV29-1 to TRBJ2-7, with a weak D call TRBD1 (5 bases). Germline CDR1 reads SQVTM; CDR2 reads ANQGSEA. The CDR3 covers 14 residues. Trimming removed 5 bases at V and 0 bases at J, with 14 bases between. CDR3 nucleotides: TGCAGCGTTCTTAGGACATCGAGCTCCTACGAGCAGTACTTC. This codes for CSVLRTSSSYEQYF.

The rearrangement uses TRBV5-6 and TRBJ2-1; TRBD1 agrees at 7 bases. There are 16 residues in the CDR3. Looked up from germline, CDR1 is SGHDT and CDR2 is YYEEEE. V dropped 2 bases and J dropped 8; count of bases not matched to a gene: 13. CDR3 nucleotides: TGTGCCAGCAGCTTTCGTCGGACAGGAGAGACGGATGAGCAGTTCTTC. This sequence encodes CASSFRRTGETDEQFF.

The chain carries TRBV27 and TRBJ1-2; TRBD1 is a possible D gene (5 bases). This CDR3 has 14 residues. Germline V gene sequence: CDR1 MNHEY, CDR2 SMNVEV (reference sequence). Trimming removed 2 bases from V and 2 bases from J, with 9 bases in between. The CDR3: CASSLAWGNYGYTF. CDR3 sequence (DNA): TGTGCCAGCAGTTTAGCGTGGGGGAACTATGGCTACACCTTC.

This clonotype was seen ten or more times. The chain recombines TRBV29-1 with TRBJ1-1; D is unclear. CDR3 length: 14 residues. Trimming took off 3 bases at V and 1 base at J, with 12 bases between the two ends. The V gene's germline CDR1 is SQVTM and CDR2 ANQGSEA. CDR3 DNA sequence: TGCAGCGTTGACTCGCAGATTGGGAACACTGAAGCTTTCTTT. Its translation is CSVDSQIGNTEAFF. The whole variable domain, remainder taken from reference TRBV29-1 and TRBJ1-1, is SAVISQKPSRDICQRGTSLTIQCQVDSQVTMMFWYRQQPGQSLTLIATANQGSEATYESGFVIDKFPISRPNLTFSTLTVSNMSPEDSSIYLCSVDSQIGNTEAFFGQGTRLTVV.

V is TRBV2 and J is TRBJ2-1; TRBD2 agrees at 8 bases. The CDR3 loop spans 16 amino acids. Unmatched junction bases numbered 14, after V lost 6 bases and J lost 7 bases. Looked up from germline, CDR1 is SNHLY and CDR2 is FYNNEI. The CDR3 bases are TGTGCCAGCAGCCGCGGAGTAGCGGGACTCGGAAATGAGCAGTTCTTC. Amino acid sequence: CASSRGVAGLGNEQFF. Together with reference TRBV2 and TRBJ2-1, the CDR3 gives the full variable domain: EPEVTQTPSHQVTQMGQEVILRCVPISNHLYFYWYRQILGQKVEFLVSFYNNEISEKSEIFDDQFSVERPDGSNFTLKIRSTKLEDSAMYFCASSRGVAGLGNEQFFGPGTRLTVL.

The rearrangement links TRBV9 to TRBJ2-3; 15 nucleotides agree with TRBD2. This CDR3 spans 18 amino acids. With 5 bases clipped from V and 4 bases from J, the junction kept 11 bases outside the gene matches. The germline gives CDR1 SGDLS, CDR2 YYNGEE. The CDR3 loop reads CASSAQGLAGGRADTQYF. Written as DNA, the CDR3 is TGTGCCAGCAGTGCCCAAGGACTAGCGGGAGGGAGGGCAGATACGCAGTATTTT.

This clonotype has just a few counts. The chain links TRBV21-1 to TRBJ1-2; TRBD1 is the table's D call and was not checked against the DNA. TRBV21-1 is a pseudogene locus. CDR3 length: 14 amino acids. Written as DNA, the CDR3 is TGTGCCGGACAGAAGGGCTCAGCTAACTATGGCTACACCTTC. Protein sequence: CAGQKGSANYGYTF.

In this sample, this clonotype turned up once. The chain carries TRBV20-1 and TRBJ2-2; 10 bases agree with TRBD2. Germline V lookup: CDR1 DFQATT, CDR2 SNEGSKA (reference sequence). After removal of 5 bases from V and 3 bases from J, the junction contained 6 bases not matched to a gene. The CDR3 has 15 residues. CDR3 sequence (DNA): TGCAGTGCTGTTTACAGCGGGAGGGACACCGGGGAGCTGTTTTTT. Amino acid sequence: CSAVYSGRDTGELFF.

This clonotype was picked up a small number of times. The rearrangement joins TRBV7-3 to TRBJ2-5, with TRBD2 matching 13 bases. V lost 4 bases to trimming and J lost 5 bases; unmatched junction nucleotides: 4. The CDR3 is made up of 15 amino acids. Germline loops: CDR1 SGHTA, CDR2 FQGTGA. CDR3 sequence reads: CASSYGLAGVETQYF. The CDR3 nucleotides read TGTGCCAGCAGCTATGGACTAGCGGGAGTGGAGACCCAGTACTTC.

The chain uses TRBV28 and TRBJ2-1, with D perhaps matching TRBD2 (5 bases). This CDR3 spans 15 amino acids. Germline V lookup: CDR1 MDHEN, CDR2 SYDVKM. With 6 bases removed from V and 4 bases from J, the gap between germline ends came to 16 bases. CDR3 coding DNA: TGTGCCAGCAGCCCGCTAGCAATAGTGTACAATGAGCAGTTCTTC. It specifies CASSPLAIVYNEQFF.

This clonotype was observed a handful of times. The CDR3 DNA sequence: TGCAGCGGAAACAAGTACCAAGAGACCCAGTACTTC. Its translation is CSGNKYQETQYF. The chain couples TRBV29-1 to TRBJ2-5; D is uncertain. The CDR3 consists of 12 residues. The germline gives CDR1 SQVTM, CDR2 ANQGSEA. V lost 7 bases, J lost 0 bases, and 9 bases lay in between.

The J gene is TRBJ2-3, the V gene TRBV5-1, with D tentatively TRBD2 (6 bases). Trimming pared 5 bases from V and 1 base from J, leaving 14 bases between. The CDR3 has 15 amino acids. Per germline, CDR1 SGHRS and CDR2 YFSETQ. The CDR3 DNA is TGCGCCAGCAGTCAGAGCGGGTCCGGCACAGATACGCAGTATTTT. This sequence encodes CASSQSGSGTDTQYF.

The V and J genes are TRBV7-2 and TRBJ2-2; 8 positions agree with TRBD1. This CDR3 comprises 16 residues. V lost 5 bases to trimming and J lost 6 bases; unmatched junction nucleotides: 11. Germline CDR1 and CDR2: SGHTA and FQGNSA. The CDR3 loop is CASSRALSGGPGELFF. The DNA for the CDR3 is TGTGCCAGCAGCCGCGCACTGTCAGGGGGCCCCGGGGAGCTGTTTTTT.

This chain connects TRBV10-2 to TRBJ1-5; D gene unclear. This CDR3 is 14 amino acids long. V was clipped by 7 bases and J by 6 bases, with 16 bases between them. CDR1 is WSHSY, CDR2 SAAADI, per germline. The DNA for the CDR3 is TGCGCCAGCACCTCCTCTACTCGATCTCAGCCCCAGCATTTT. Protein: CASTSSTRSQPQHF.

This sequence joins TRBV6-5 and TRBJ1-2; tentative D call: TRBD1 (6 bases). Trimming stripped 6 bases from V and 4 bases from J, with 15 bases between. CDR1 and CDR2 from the germline V gene are MNHEY and SVGAGI. The length of the CDR3 is 14 residues. The CDR3 DNA sequence: TGTGCCAGCAGGCGGGGGGCAGATGTCTATGGCTACACCTTC. Protein: CASRRGADVYGYTF.

This chain links TRBV9 with TRBJ2-1; 7 bases are a match to TRBD1. Germline V lookup: CDR1 SGDLS, CDR2 YYNGEE. Trimming removed 4 bases from V and 1 base from J; junction bases left unmatched: 5. The CDR3 has 15 amino acids. The DNA of the CDR3 is TGTGCCAGCAGCAGACAGGGCCCTTCCTACAATGAGCAGTTCTTC. It encodes CASSRQGPSYNEQFF.

In its sample, this clonotype was seen a few times. The chain carries TRBV12-3 or TRBV12-4 and TRBJ2-6, with TRBD1 matching over 10 bases. The CDR3 runs 17 residues. J was trimmed by 1 base and V by 9 bases; bases with no gene match: 9. The DNA of the CDR3 is TGTGCCAGTAGGACAGGGGGGGTACTGTCTGGGGCCAACGTCCTGACTTTC. Translating gives CASRTGGVLSGANVLTF.

This clonotype has more than one count but fewer than ten. This rearrangement joins TRBV20-1 to TRBJ2-7, with 9 nucleotides matching TRBD2. The CDR3 extends over 13 amino acids. The V gene's germline CDR1 is DFQATT and CDR2 SNEGSKA (reference sequence). The ends lost 2 bases at V and 6 bases at J; junction bases unmatched: 5. CDR3 DNA sequence: TGCAGTGCTAGACTAGCGGGATCTTCCGAGCAGTACTTC. Its protein product is CSARLAGSSEQYF.

This clonotype was counted at least ten times. The chain links TRBV15 to TRBJ2-5, with 7 nucleotides matching TRBD2. This CDR3 is 16 amino acids long. Germline-derived CDR1 and CDR2 are LNHNV and YYDKDF (reference sequence). The V segment lost 0 bases and the J segment 2 bases; nucleotides outside the gene matches: 6. The CDR3 nucleotides are TGTGCCACCAGCAGAGATGTGGGGGGGACTCAAGAGACCCAGTACTTC. Translating it yields CATSRDVGGTQETQYF.

V gene TRBV20-1 combines with J gene TRBJ2-1; D perhaps matches TRBD2 (6 bases). The CDR3 has 12 amino acids. Germline lookup yields CDR1 DFQATT and CDR2 SNEGSKA (reference sequence). Trimming pared 5 bases from V and 9 bases from J, leaving 14 bases between. CDR3 in DNA: TGCAGTGCTGAGGCGGCCGGGAGTGAGCAGTTCTTC. It specifies CSAEAAGSEQFF.

V usage is TRBV12-3 or TRBV12-4 and J usage is TRBJ2-4, with 7 positions matching TRBD2. The CDR3 length is 15 residues. V trimming: 3 bases; J trimming: 9 bases; junction bases outside the gene matches: 11. The CDR3 region is CASSFLGLGRTIQYF. The CDR3 region has the DNA TGTGCCAGCAGTTTCCTCGGACTAGGGAGGACCATTCAGTACTTC.